The rows below give T cell receptor beta chains drawn from one sample of a study of blood T cells in healthy people across ages. MiXCR, run by TCRdb on the 5' RACE reads, gives a single entry per CDR3 protein. The repertoire holds 550,000 to 800,000 distinct CDR3 sequences, with around 32% as singletons. The sequenced sample was blood. The receptors were sampled from a woman older than 75 in good health. Each CDR3 is given without its conserved first and last residue. Fields, in order: J gene, V gene, CDR3 protein.

J: TRBJ1-1; V: TRBV9; CDR3: ASSVNRDRGNTEAF
J: TRBJ1-5; V: TRBV20-1; CDR3: SASNRRQGVSNQPQH
J: TRBJ2-1; V: TRBV10-3; CDR3: AISGSSDNEQF
J: TRBJ2-5; V: TRBV7-3; CDR3: ASSLITGGTQY
J: TRBJ1-2; V: TRBV6-2/TRBV6-3; CDR3: ASRPTGRIGSYGYT
J: TRBJ2-7; V: TRBV28; CDR3: ASSSTASGRVYEQY
J: TRBJ2-1; V: TRBV5-1; CDR3: ASSPPGGKETNEQF
J: TRBJ2-7; V: TRBV14; CDR3: ASSPSRVAYEQY
J: TRBJ2-5; V: TRBV4-2; CDR3: ASSQDDDVETQY
J: TRBJ2-7; V: TRBV20-1; CDR3: SVGDRGRTYEQY
J: TRBJ1-6; V: TRBV7-6; CDR3: ASSLGRKDNSPLH
J: TRBJ2-7; V: TRBV29-1; CDR3: SVGGGELAGPTYEQY
J: TRBJ1-1; V: TRBV9; CDR3: ASSVAQGPNTEAF
J: TRBJ2-1; V: TRBV5-1; CDR3: ASSAIPGQGSYNEQC
J: TRBJ2-2; V: TRBV18; CDR3: ASSDREDGELF
J: TRBJ2-5; V: TRBV9; CDR3: ASSSVRDIGTQY
J: TRBJ2-5; V: TRBV20-1; CDR3: SAQRVAGTQY
J: TRBJ2-1; V: TRBV5-1; CDR3: ASSHKQGPYNEQF
J: TRBJ1-5; V: TRBV7-2; CDR3: ASSLDYRGNQPQH
J: TRBJ1-5; V: TRBV7-2; CDR3: ASSYRGINQPQH
J: TRBJ1-5; V: TRBV6-1; CDR3: ASRQAQGARGNQPQH
J: TRBJ2-3; V: TRBV7-2; CDR3: ASSLASGPTDTQY
J: TRBJ2-3; V: TRBV7-3; CDR3: ASGPRGGNTDTQY
J: TRBJ1-6; V: TRBV5-1; CDR3: ASSLGGQENSPLH
J: TRBJ1-2; V: TRBV5-1; CDR3: ASSLDQSRSGYT
J: TRBJ2-5; V: TRBV9; CDR3: ASSVDGTPGETQY
J: TRBJ1-2; V: TRBV9; CDR3: ASSVLGTGEST